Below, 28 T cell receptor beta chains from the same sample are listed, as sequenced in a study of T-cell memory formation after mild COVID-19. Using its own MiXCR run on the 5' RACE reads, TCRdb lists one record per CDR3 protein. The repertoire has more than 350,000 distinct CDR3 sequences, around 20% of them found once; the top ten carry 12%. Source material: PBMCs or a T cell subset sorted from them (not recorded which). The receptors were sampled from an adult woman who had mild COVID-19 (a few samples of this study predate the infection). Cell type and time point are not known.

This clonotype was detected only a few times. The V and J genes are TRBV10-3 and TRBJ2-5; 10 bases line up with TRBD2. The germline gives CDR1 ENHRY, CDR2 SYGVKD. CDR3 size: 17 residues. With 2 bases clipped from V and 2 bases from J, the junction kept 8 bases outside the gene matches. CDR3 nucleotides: TGTGCCATCAGTGAGCGTCTAGCGGGAGCTGCGCAAGAGACCCAGTACTTC. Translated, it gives CAISERLAGAAQETQYF.

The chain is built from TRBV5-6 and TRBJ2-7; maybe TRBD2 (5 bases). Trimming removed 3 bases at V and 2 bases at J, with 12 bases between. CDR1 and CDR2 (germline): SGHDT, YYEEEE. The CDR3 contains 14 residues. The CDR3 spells CASSWAGLAYEQYF. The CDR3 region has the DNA TGTGCCAGCAGCTGGGCGGGTTTGGCCTACGAGCAGTACTTC.

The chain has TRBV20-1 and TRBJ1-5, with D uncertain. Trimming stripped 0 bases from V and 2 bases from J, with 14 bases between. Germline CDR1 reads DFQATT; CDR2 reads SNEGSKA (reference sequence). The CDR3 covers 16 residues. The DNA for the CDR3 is TGCAGTGCTAGAGATGTGACCAGAGGTGGCAATCAGCCCCAGCATTTT. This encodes CSARDVTRGGNQPQHF.

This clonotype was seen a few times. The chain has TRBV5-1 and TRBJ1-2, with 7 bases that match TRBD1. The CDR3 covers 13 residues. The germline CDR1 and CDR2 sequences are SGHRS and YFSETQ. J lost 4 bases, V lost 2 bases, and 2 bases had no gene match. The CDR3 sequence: CASSFDRAYGYTF. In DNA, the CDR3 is TGCGCCAGCAGCTTTGACAGGGCCTATGGCTACACCTTC.

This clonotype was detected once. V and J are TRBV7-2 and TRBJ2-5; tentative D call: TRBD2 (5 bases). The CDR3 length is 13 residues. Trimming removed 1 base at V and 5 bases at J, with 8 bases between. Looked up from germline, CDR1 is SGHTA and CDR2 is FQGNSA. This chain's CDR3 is CASSLDRRETQYF. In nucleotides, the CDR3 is TGTGCCAGCAGCTTAGATCGGAGGGAGACCCAGTACTTC.

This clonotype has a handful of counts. The CDR3 region has the DNA TGTGCCAGCAGTTCGTCCGGGACCGTTAATGAGCAGTTCTTC. This codes for CASSSSGTVNEQFF. The chain carries TRBV6-2 or TRBV6-3 and TRBJ2-1; D tentatively reads TRBD1 or TRBD2 (5 bases each). Germline-derived CDR1 and CDR2 are MNHEY and SVGEGT. This CDR3 has 14 amino acids. V lost 4 bases and J 7 bases, leaving 14 bases between the germline ends.

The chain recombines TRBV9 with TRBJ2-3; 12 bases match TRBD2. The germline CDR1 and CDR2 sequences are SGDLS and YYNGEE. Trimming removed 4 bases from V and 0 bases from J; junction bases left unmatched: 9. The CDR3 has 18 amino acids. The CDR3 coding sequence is TGTGCCAGCAGCTTAGCCACTAGCGGGGGGCTCAGCACAGATACGCAGTATTTT. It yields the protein CASSLATSGGLSTDTQYF.

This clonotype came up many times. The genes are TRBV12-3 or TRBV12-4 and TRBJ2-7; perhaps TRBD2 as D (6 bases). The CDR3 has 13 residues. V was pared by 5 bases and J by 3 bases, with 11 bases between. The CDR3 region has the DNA TGTGCCAGCAGTCTTACGGACTACTACGAGCAGTACTTC. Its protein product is CASSLTDYYEQYF.

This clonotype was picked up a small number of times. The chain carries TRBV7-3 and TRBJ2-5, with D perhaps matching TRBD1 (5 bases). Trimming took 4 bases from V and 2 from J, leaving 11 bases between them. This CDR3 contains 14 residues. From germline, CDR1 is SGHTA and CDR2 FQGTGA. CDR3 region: CASSSPGPQETQYF. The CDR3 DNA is TGTGCCAGCAGCTCCCCAGGGCCACAAGAGACCCAGTACTTC. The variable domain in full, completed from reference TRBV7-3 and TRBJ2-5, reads GAGVSQTPSNKVTEKGKYVELRCDPISGHTALYWYRQSLGQGPEFLIYFQGTGAADDSGLPNDRFFAVRPEGSVSTLKIQRTERGDSAVYLCASSSPGPQETQYFGPGTRLLVL.

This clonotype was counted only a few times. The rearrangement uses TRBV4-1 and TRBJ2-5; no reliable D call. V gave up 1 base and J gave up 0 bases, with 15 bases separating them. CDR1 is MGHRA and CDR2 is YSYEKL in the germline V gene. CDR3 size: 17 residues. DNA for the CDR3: TGCGCCAGCAGCCAAGCCCTCGACATGGTGTACCAAGAGACCCAGTACTTC. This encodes CASSQALDMVYQETQYF.

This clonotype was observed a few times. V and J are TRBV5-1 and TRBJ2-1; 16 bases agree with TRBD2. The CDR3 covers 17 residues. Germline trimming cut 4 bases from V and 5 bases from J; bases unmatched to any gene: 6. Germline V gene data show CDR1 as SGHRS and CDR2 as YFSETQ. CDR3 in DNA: TGCGCCAGCAGCGAAGGGACTAGCGGGGGGGCACACAATGAGCAGTTCTTC. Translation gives CASSEGTSGGAHNEQFF. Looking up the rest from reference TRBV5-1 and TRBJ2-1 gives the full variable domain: KAGVTQTPRYLIKTRGQQVTLSCSPISGHRSVSWYQQTPGQGLQFLFEYFSETQRNKGNFPGRFSGRQFSNSRSEMNVSTLELGDSALYLCASSEGTSGGAHNEQFFGPGTRLTVL.

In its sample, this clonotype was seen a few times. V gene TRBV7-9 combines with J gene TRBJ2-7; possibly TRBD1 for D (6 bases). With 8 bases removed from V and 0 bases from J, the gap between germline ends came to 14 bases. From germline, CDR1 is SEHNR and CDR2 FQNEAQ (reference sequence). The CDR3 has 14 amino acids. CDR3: CASLLTGPSYEQYF. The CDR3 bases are TGTGCCAGCCTTTTGACAGGCCCCTCCTACGAGCAGTACTTC.

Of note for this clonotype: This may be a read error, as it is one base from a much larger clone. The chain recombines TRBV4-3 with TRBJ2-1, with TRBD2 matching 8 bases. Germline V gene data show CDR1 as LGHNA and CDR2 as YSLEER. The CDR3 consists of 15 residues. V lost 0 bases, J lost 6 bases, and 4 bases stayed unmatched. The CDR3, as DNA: TGCGCCAGCAGCCAAGAGCGGGAGGTATTCAATGAGCAGTTCTTC. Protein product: CASSQEREVFNEQFF.

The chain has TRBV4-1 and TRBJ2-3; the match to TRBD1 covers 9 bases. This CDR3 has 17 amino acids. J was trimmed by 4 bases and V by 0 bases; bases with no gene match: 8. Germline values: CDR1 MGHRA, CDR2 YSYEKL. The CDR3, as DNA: TGCGCCAGCAGCCAAGATGGGGGACAGGGCTGGGCAGATACGCAGTATTTT. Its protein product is CASSQDGGQGWADTQYF.

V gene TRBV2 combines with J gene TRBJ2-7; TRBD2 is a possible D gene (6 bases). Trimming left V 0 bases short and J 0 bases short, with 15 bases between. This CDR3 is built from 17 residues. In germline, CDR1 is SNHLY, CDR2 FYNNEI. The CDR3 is CASSEASSGWSSYEQYF. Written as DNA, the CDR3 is TGTGCCAGCAGTGAAGCCTCGAGCGGGTGGAGCTCCTACGAGCAGTACTTC. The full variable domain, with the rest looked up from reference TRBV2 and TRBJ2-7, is EPEVTQTPSHQVTQMGQEVILRCVPISNHLYFYWYRQILGQKVEFLVSFYNNEISEKSEIFDDQFSVERPDGSNFTLKIRSTKLEDSAMYFCASSEASSGWSSYEQYFGPGTRLTVT.

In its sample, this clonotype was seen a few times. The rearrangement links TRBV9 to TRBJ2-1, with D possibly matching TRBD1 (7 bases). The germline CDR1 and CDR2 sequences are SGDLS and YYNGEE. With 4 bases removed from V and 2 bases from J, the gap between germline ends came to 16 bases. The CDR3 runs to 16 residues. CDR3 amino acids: CASSTGDRAAYNEQFF. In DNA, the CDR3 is TGTGCCAGCAGCACGGGGGACAGAGCCGCCTACAATGAGCAGTTCTTC.

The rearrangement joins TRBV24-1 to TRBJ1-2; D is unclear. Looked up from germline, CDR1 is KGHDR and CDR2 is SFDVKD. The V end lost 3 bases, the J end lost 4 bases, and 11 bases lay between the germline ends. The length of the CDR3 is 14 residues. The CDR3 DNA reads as TGTGCCACCAGTGATCCCAGGACGACCTATGGCTACACCTTC. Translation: CATSDPRTTYGYTF.

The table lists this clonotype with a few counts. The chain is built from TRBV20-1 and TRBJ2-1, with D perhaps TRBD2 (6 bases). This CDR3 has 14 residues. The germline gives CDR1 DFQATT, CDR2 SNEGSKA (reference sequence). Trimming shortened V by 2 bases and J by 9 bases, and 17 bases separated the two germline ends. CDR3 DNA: TGCAGTGCTAGACTGACTAGTATCTACGGTGAGCAGTTCTTC. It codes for CSARLTSIYGEQFF.

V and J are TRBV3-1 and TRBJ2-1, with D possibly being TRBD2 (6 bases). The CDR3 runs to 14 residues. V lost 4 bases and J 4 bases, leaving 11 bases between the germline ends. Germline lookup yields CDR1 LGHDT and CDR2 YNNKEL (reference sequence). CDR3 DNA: TGTGCCAGCAGCCTAAGTGCGGGGTACAATGAGCAGTTCTTC. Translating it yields CASSLSAGYNEQFF.

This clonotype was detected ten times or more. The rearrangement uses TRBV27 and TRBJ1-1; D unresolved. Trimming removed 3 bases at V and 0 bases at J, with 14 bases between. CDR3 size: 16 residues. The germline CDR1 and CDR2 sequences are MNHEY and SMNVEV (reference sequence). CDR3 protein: CASSLKGLRMNTEAFF. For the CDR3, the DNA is TGTGCCAGCAGTTTGAAAGGTTTGCGCATGAACACTGAAGCTTTCTTT.

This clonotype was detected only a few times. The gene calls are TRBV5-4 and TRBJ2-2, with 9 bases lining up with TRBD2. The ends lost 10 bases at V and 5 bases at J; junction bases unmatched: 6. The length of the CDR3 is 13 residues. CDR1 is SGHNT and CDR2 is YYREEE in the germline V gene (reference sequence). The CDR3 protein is CAGGTSRTGELFF. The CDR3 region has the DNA TGTGCCGGGGGGACTAGCCGTACCGGGGAGCTGTTTTTT.

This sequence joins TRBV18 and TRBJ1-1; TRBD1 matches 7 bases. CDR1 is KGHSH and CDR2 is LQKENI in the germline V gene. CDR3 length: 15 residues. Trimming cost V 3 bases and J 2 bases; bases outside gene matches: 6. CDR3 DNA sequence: TGTGCCAGCTCACCCGGGACAGCCTATAACACTGAAGCTTTCTTT. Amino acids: CASSPGTAYNTEAFF.

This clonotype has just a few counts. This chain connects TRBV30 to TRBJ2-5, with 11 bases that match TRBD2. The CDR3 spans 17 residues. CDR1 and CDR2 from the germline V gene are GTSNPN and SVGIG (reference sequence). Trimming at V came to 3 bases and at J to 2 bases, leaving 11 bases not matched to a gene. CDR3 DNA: TGTGCCTGGAGGGCCTTACCGGGACTAGCGGAACAAGAGACCCAGTACTTC. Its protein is CAWRALPGLAEQETQYF.

Here the CDR3 DNA reads TGCGCCAGCAGCCAATGGGGGGCGCGAAGGGTGGACACTGAAGCTTTCTTT. It yields the protein CASSQWGARRVDTEAFF. The chain employs TRBV4-3 and TRBJ1-1; a possible D gene is TRBD1 (6 bases). Germline assignment: CDR1 LGHNA and CDR2 YSLEER. Trimming left V 2 bases short and J 3 bases short, with 19 bases between. This CDR3 has 17 residues.

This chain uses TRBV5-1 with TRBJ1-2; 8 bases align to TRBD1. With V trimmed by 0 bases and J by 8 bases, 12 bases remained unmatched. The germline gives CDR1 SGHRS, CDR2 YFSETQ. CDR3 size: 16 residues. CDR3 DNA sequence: TGCGCCAGCAGCTTGGGAGACAGGGGAGGGTATAGAGGCTACACCTTC. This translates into CASSLGDRGGYRGYTF.

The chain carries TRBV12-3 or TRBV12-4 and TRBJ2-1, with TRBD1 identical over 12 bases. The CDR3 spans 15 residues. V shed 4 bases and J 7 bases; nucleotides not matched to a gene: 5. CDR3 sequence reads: CASSWGQGAGNEQFF. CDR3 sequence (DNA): TGTGCCAGCAGTTGGGGACAGGGGGCGGGTAATGAGCAGTTCTTC.

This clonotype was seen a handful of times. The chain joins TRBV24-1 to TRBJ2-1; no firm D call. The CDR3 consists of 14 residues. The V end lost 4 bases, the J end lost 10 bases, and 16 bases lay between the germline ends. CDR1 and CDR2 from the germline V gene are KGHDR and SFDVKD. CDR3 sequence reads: CATSDPSRSLEQFF. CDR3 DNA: TGTGCCACCAGTGACCCCTCGAGAAGTTTAGAGCAGTTCTTC.

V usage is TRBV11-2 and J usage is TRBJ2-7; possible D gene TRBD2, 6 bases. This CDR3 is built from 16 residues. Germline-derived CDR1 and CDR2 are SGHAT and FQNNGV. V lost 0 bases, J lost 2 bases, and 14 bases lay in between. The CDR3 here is CASSLDPPGGTYEQYF. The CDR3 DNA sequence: TGTGCCAGCAGCTTAGATCCCCCTGGAGGGACCTACGAGCAGTACTTC.